The 14 T cell receptor beta chains below come from one sample, sequenced in a study of cytomegalovirus exposure and HLA in healthy donors. PCR employed 60 Vbeta and 13 Jbeta primers. TCRdb keeps only in-frame clones here, not all; method: immunoSEQ multiplex PCR. There are roughly 110,000 clones in the sample; roughly 80% occur only once, and 2% to 2.5% lies in the top ten. Sequencing was done on a sample of PBMCs. Every receptor here comes from a man aged 30-40 years in good health and CMV-seronegative.

The chain combines TRBV25-1 with TRBJ1-6; the match to TRBD1 covers 7 bases. Germline lookup yields CDR1 MGHDK and CDR2 SYGVNS. V shed 5 bases and J 10 bases; nucleotides not matched to a gene: 5. This CDR3 has 13 residues. Here the CDR3 reads CASSRTGVSPLHF. The CDR3 DNA reads TGTGCCAGCAGTCGCACAGGGGTCTCACCCCTCCACTTT.

This clone was seen just once. This chain uses TRBV5-1 with TRBJ2-7, with 11 nucleotides matching TRBD2. With V trimmed by 3 bases and J by 4 bases, 6 bases remained unmatched. This CDR3 has 15 residues. Germline values: CDR1 SGHRS, CDR2 YFSETQ. CDR3 residues: CASSSITSGRYEQYF. The CDR3 nucleotides are TGCGCCAGCAGCTCGATAACTAGCGGGAGATACGAGCAGTACTTC. Filled out from reference TRBV5-1 and TRBJ2-7, the complete variable domain reads KAGVTQTPRYLIKTRGQQVTLSCSPISGHRSVSWYQQTPGQGLQFLFEYFSETQRNKGNFPGRFSGRQFSNSRSEMNVSTLELGDSALYLCASSSITSGRYEQYFGPGTRLTVT.

This sequence joins TRBV2 and TRBJ2-7; D remains ambiguous. With 9 bases removed from V and 2 bases from J, the gap between germline ends came to 5 bases. The CDR3 totals 10 residues. Germline V gives CDR1 SNHLY, CDR2 FYNNEI. CDR3 sequence reads: CASRAYEQYF. CDR3 DNA sequence: TGTGCCAGTCGGGCCTACGAGCAGTACTTC.

This clone was detected only a few times. This chain uses TRBV6-1 with TRBJ2-7, with TRBD1 matching 8 bases. V was clipped by 1 base and J by 4 bases; unmatched bases: 6. The CDR3 runs 15 residues. The germline CDR1 and CDR2 sequences are MNHNS and SASEGT. The CDR3 loop is CASSEDYRGYYEQYF. Written as DNA, the CDR3 is TGTGCCAGCAGTGAAGATTACAGGGGGTATTACGAGCAGTACTTC.

This chain connects TRBV5-1 to TRBJ1-1; the D gene is possibly TRBD1 (5 bases). CDR1 and CDR2 from the germline V gene are SGHRS and YFSETQ. The CDR3 is 15 amino acids. Trimming removed 4 bases at V and 4 bases at J, with 17 bases between. CDR3 coding DNA: TGCGCCAGCAGCCCCGGGGGGGTATCTTCCACTGAAGCTTTCTTT. It yields the protein CASSPGGVSSTEAFF.

This sequence joins TRBV6-5 and TRBJ1-4; the D gene is possibly TRBD1 (5 bases). CDR1 is MNHEY, CDR2 SVGAGI, per germline. The CDR3 is 14 amino acids. The V end lost 4 bases, the J end lost 4 bases, and 10 bases lay between the germline ends. CDR3 nucleotide sequence: TGTGCCAGCAGTTCCGGGGGGGTTAATGAAAAACTGTTTTTT. As protein: CASSSGGVNEKLFF.

V gene TRBV2 combines with J gene TRBJ2-7; no firm D call. The CDR3 consists of 13 residues. In germline, CDR1 is SNHLY, CDR2 FYNNEI. Trimming stripped 5 bases from V and 6 bases from J, with 14 bases between. The CDR3 is CASSPAPPGEQYF. The CDR3 nucleotides read TGTGCCAGCAGTCCTGCCCCCCCCGGCGAGCAGTACTTC.

The chain has TRBV30 and TRBJ2-5, with D maybe TRBD2 (5 bases). V lost 3 bases and J lost 1, with 9 bases in between. Germline V CDR1 and CDR2: GTSNPN, SVGIG (reference sequence). This CDR3 has 13 amino acids. This CDR3 is CAWRPRGQETQYF. The DNA of the CDR3 is TGTGCCTGGAGGCCTCGGGGCCAAGAGACCCAGTACTTC.

V and J are TRBV6-5 and TRBJ2-5; a weak D match, TRBD1 (6 bases). Germline V gene data show CDR1 as MNHEY and CDR2 as SVGAGI. The CDR3 runs to 16 residues. V dropped 0 bases and J dropped 0 bases, with 11 bases sitting between them. CDR3 in DNA: TGTGCCAGCAGTTACTCCCCCAGGGGACACCAAGAGACCCAGTACTTC. Translation: CASSYSPRGHQETQYF.

The gene calls are TRBV4-2 and TRBJ2-1; 8 positions agree with TRBD2. CDR1 and CDR2 (germline): LGHNA, YNFKEQ. With V trimmed by 4 bases and J by 6 bases, 5 bases remained unmatched. The CDR3 runs 14 residues. The CDR3 sequence: CASSLSTSVNEQFF. Here the CDR3 DNA reads TGTGCCAGCAGCCTATCGACTAGCGTCAATGAGCAGTTCTTC.

The CDR3 spells CAWRRGSEAFF. DNA for the CDR3: TGTGCCTGGAGGCGGGGGTCTGAAGCTTTCTTT. The rearrangement links TRBV30 to TRBJ1-1; weak D call: TRBD1 (5 bases). CDR1 and CDR2 from the germline V gene are GTSNPN and SVGIG (reference sequence). Trimming removed 3 bases from V and 6 bases from J, with 8 bases in between. The CDR3 length is 11 residues.

Concerning this clone itself: Additional DNA sequences in this sample encode the identical CDR3. V and J are TRBV7-9 and TRBJ1-1; the D gene is possibly TRBD1 (6 bases). CDR1 and CDR2 from the germline V gene are SEHNR and FQNEAQ (reference sequence). This CDR3 has 12 amino acids. Trimming removed 3 bases at V and 4 bases at J, with 6 bases between. CDR3 sequence reads: CASSLGATEAFF. CDR3 bases: TGTGCCAGCAGCTTGGGGGCCACTGAAGCTTTCTTT.

The chain recombines TRBV7-9 with TRBJ2-5; TRBD1 is a possible D gene (6 bases). This CDR3 is 15 amino acids long. V lost 3 bases and J 10 bases, leaving 21 bases between the germline ends. Germline CDR1 and CDR2: SEHNR and FQNEAQ (reference sequence). CDR3 coding DNA: TGTGCCAGCAGCTTGCTCCGGCAGGGGCGGACCCTCCAGTACTTC. This gives the protein CASSLLRQGRTLQYF.

This CDR3 is CASSSNRGENTIYF. For the CDR3, the DNA is TGTGCCAGCAGCTCTAACAGGGGCGAGAACACCATATATTTT. The rearrangement uses TRBV5-4 and TRBJ1-3; 7 bases align to TRBD1. Germline CDR1 and CDR2: SGHNT and YYREEE (reference sequence). Trimming removed 3 bases from V and 7 bases from J; junction bases left unmatched: 7. The CDR3 is 14 amino acids.